This entry describes one T cell receptor beta chain. The protocol was immunoSEQ multiplex PCR, while the TCRdb copy is restricted to in-frame clones and leaves out a portion. The sample has about 76,000 clones, about 95% seen once; the top ten hold under 2%. The CDR3 loop spans 16 amino acids. Germline V CDR1 and CDR2: MDHEN, SYDVKM. V was pared by 6 bases and J by 3 bases, with 13 bases of the junction left unmatched. Documented time point: recipient sample about 28 days before transplant, after cytoreduction. The data are from a study of T cell clonotyping in hematopoietic cell transplantation. V gene TRBV28 combines with J gene TRBJ2-7, with TRBD2 matching over 8 bases. The sequenced sample was peripheral blood mononuclear cells, obtained before stem cell transplant. The source is a woman aged 50 to 65 with acute myeloid leukemia. Some clones in this sample may be carry-over from other donors' samples. In DNA, the CDR3 is TGTGCCAGCAGCGCACAGGGAGCGGGAGTGTACTACGAGCAGTACTTC. Its protein is CASSAQGAGVYYEQYF.